These 15 T cell receptor beta chains were sequenced from one sample in a study of blood T cell repertoires in COVID-19 (dated by TCRdb to 2020 to 2021). Library preparation employed the immunoSEQ multiplex PCR assay. The clones in this table, taken by TCRdb from immuneACCESS, are in-frame only. Not every clone is retained; where verified, under half of the shortfall comes from an unresolved V gene, and the cause of the rest is unknown. The sample has about 370,000 clones on record, around 89% of them singletons. The ten top clones hold about 1% of the sample. Sample: PBMCs or T cells enriched from blood (not recorded which). Source of these receptors: a man between 18 and 35 years old who had recovered from COVID-19.

CDR3 DNA sequence: TGTGCATCACGCTTGGCGGGACCACTACAAGAGACCCAGTACTTC. Its translation is CASRLAGPLQETQYF. V is TRBV19 and J is TRBJ2-5; a possible D gene is TRBD2 (6 bases). The CDR3 extends over 15 amino acids. Germline CDR1 reads LNHDA; CDR2 reads SQIVND (reference sequence).

This chain links TRBV19 with TRBJ2-1; 11 bases match TRBD1. Germline CDR1 reads LNHDA; CDR2 reads SQIVND (reference sequence). J was trimmed by 6 bases and V by 5 bases; bases with no gene match: 6. CDR3 size: 15 residues. CDR3 residues: CASSLLGTGGNEQFF. The DNA of the CDR3 is TGTGCCAGTAGTCTCCTGGGGACAGGGGGCAATGAGCAGTTCTTC.

J is TRBJ1-2 and V is TRBV4-1, with unresolved D. In germline, CDR1 is MGHRA, CDR2 YSYEKL. Trimming took off 0 bases at V and 7 bases at J, with 6 bases between the two ends. This CDR3 is 12 amino acids long. Here the CDR3 reads CASSQDSSGYTF. The CDR3 region has the DNA TGCGCCAGCAGCCAAGACAGTTCTGGCTACACCTTC.

The chain links TRBV30 to TRBJ1-5, with 8 positions matching TRBD1. Per germline, CDR1 GTSNPN and CDR2 SVGIG (reference sequence). After removal of 2 bases from V and 6 bases from J, the junction contained 6 bases not matched to a gene. The CDR3 length is 14 residues. In DNA form, the CDR3 reads TGTGCCTGGAGTTTAGGACAGGGAGGTCAGCCCCAGCATTTT. This gives the protein CAWSLGQGGQPQHF.

This sequence joins TRBV7-9 and TRBJ2-7, with 10 bases identical to TRBD2. CDR3 length: 17 residues. The V segment lost 1 base and the J segment 3 bases; nucleotides outside the gene matches: 9. CDR1 is SEHNR, CDR2 FQNEAQ, per germline (reference sequence). CDR3 protein: CASSLVSLAGALYEQYF. The CDR3 bases are TGTGCCAGCAGCTTAGTATCCCTAGCGGGGGCCCTCTACGAGCAGTACTTC. The whole variable domain, remainder taken from reference TRBV7-9 and TRBJ2-7, is DTGVSQNPRHKITKRGQNVTFRCDPISEHNRLYWYRQTLGQGPEFLTYFQNEAQLEKSRLLSDRFSAERPKGSFSTLEIQRTEQGDSAMYLCASSLVSLAGALYEQYFGPGTRLTVT.

The chain employs TRBV28 and TRBJ2-7; maybe TRBD1 (5 bases). The CDR3 sequence is 15 residues long. The germline gives CDR1 MDHEN, CDR2 SYDVKM. Deletions cut 6 bases from V and 2 bases from J, with 17 bases between. In DNA form, the CDR3 reads TGTGCCAGCAGCATTACAGGTCCGAGGACCTACGAGCAGTACTTC. It yields the protein CASSITGPRTYEQYF.

The chain carries TRBV5-4 and TRBJ1-1; tentatively, D is TRBD1 (6 bases). Germline V gives CDR1 SGHNT, CDR2 YYREEE (reference sequence). The CDR3 loop spans 17 amino acids. The ends were cut back, 0 bases at V and 5 bases at J, with 20 bases in the middle. The CDR3 DNA is TGTGCCAGCAGCTTGGATGTGGTGGGGGGGCGAGGAACTGAAGCTTTCTTT. Residues: CASSLDVVGGRGTEAFF.

V usage is TRBV6-1 and J usage is TRBJ1-4; 8 bases match TRBD1. V lost 3 bases and J lost 5; bases outside the gene matches: 5. The CDR3 totals 15 residues. Germline V CDR1 and CDR2: MNHNS, SASEGT. CDR3 in amino acids: CASSDTGQENEKLFF. DNA for the CDR3: TGTGCCAGCAGTGATACGGGACAGGAGAATGAAAAACTGTTTTTT.

CDR3 protein: CASSLGGQGREKLFF. CDR3 coding DNA: TGTGCCAGCAGTTTAGGAGGGCAGGGCCGCGAAAAACTGTTTTTT. V and J are TRBV28 and TRBJ1-4; tentative D call: TRBD1 (5 bases). The CDR3 has 15 residues. Trimming stripped 2 bases from V and 8 bases from J, with 15 bases between. In germline, CDR1 is MDHEN, CDR2 SYDVKM.

The chain uses TRBV19 and TRBJ2-7; tentatively, D is TRBD1 (6 bases). Deletions cut 3 bases from V and 3 bases from J, with 15 bases between. This CDR3 contains 15 residues. CDR1 and CDR2 from the germline V gene are LNHDA and SQIVND (reference sequence). The CDR3 here is CASSIFPTGHYEQYF. The CDR3 coding sequence is TGTGCCAGTAGTATCTTTCCGACAGGCCACTACGAGCAGTACTTC.

V usage is TRBV11-2 and J usage is TRBJ2-7; D gene unclear. V lost 5 bases to trimming and J lost 3 bases, with 8 bases between them. The germline V gene encodes CDR1 SGHAT and CDR2 FQNNGV. The CDR3 extends over 12 amino acids. The CDR3 spells CASSLQHYEQYF. DNA for the CDR3: TGTGCCAGCAGCCTCCAACACTACGAGCAGTACTTC.

The chain combines TRBV5-1 with TRBJ2-1; 10 bases match TRBD1. The CDR3 length is 16 residues. From germline, CDR1 is SGHRS and CDR2 YFSETQ. V lost 0 bases and J lost 4; bases outside the gene matches: 4. As DNA, the CDR3 is TGCGCCAGCAGCTTGGCCGGGACAGGGGCGTACAATGAGCAGTTCTTC. Residues: CASSLAGTGAYNEQFF.

CDR3 in amino acids: CAWSASGIGEQFF. As DNA, the CDR3 is TGTGCCTGGAGTGCGAGCGGGATCGGTGAGCAGTTCTTC. The J gene is TRBJ2-1, the V gene TRBV30; TRBD2 matches 7 bases. Germline values: CDR1 GTSNPN, CDR2 SVGIG (reference sequence). The CDR3 is 13 residues long. V gave up 1 base and J gave up 9 bases; unmatched junction bases: 6.

J is TRBJ1-1 and V is TRBV6-1, with D tentatively TRBD1 (6 bases). Germline CDR1 and CDR2: MNHNS and SASEGT. The V and J ends lost 3 bases and 10 bases respectively, with 12 bases between them. The CDR3 totals 12 residues. The CDR3 reads CASSERTERAFF. The CDR3 DNA reads TGTGCCAGCAGTGAGAGGACAGAACGAGCTTTCTTT.

As concerns this clone: The sample contains more than one DNA sequence encoding this CDR3. The J gene is TRBJ1-2, the V gene TRBV12-3 or TRBV12-4, with D maybe TRBD1 (5 bases). This CDR3 comprises 13 residues. Deletions cut 3 bases from V and 6 bases from J, with 11 bases between. CDR3 amino acids: CASSLVWGDGYTF. For the CDR3, the DNA is TGTGCCAGCAGTTTGGTCTGGGGGGATGGCTACACCTTC.